In this sample, the clone carrying this T cell receptor beta chain turned up a few times. Antigen: not known. Researchers used 5'RACE with constant-segment primers to make TCR alpha and TCR beta cDNA libraries that carry sample barcodes and UMIs. TCRdb redid the calling of the 5' RACE reads with MiXCR, one entry per CDR3 protein. This table has 110,000 to 150,000 distinct CDR3 sequences, 13% to 15% appearing once. These data belong to a study of T-cell memory formation after mild COVID-19. Across the whole study: There were largely donor-specific TCR clusters. Study observations and caveats: The main location of contracting CD4+ clones was CM and EM, and that of contracting CD8+ clones was EMRA.

Trimming took off 0 bases at V and 0 bases at J, with 14 bases between the two ends. CDR1 is MNHEY and CDR2 is SVGAGI in the germline V gene. The CDR3 sequence is 17 residues long. This TCR derives from an adult woman who had mild COVID-19 (a few samples of this study predate the infection). Cell type and time point are not known. The chain uses TRBV6-5 and TRBJ2-5, with TRBD1 as a possible D gene (5 bases). The sequenced material came from PBMCs or a T cell subset sorted from them (not recorded which). The CDR3, as DNA: TGTGCCAGCAGTTACTCTCCTCGGGTAGGGGACCAAGAGACCCAGTACTTC. It is translated as CASSYSPRVGDQETQYF.